This T cell receptor beta chain was recovered during a study of blood T cell repertoires in COVID-19. About the research overall: Samples taken during acute and convalescent COVID-19 were collected in the United States, Italy and Spain. The analysed material was cDNA or gDNA that came from T cells, B-cell-depleted T cells, or PBMCs.

The V gene's germline CDR1 is MDHEN and CDR2 SYDVKM. The J segment lost 4 bases and the V segment lost 6 bases, leaving 8 bases of the junction unmatched. The CDR3 contains 14 residues. Per the original data handling: For nucleated cells, counts were estimated from reference gene primer amplification. TCRdb keeps only in-frame clones here, not all; method: immunoSEQ multiplex PCR. The DNA was the basis for D and trimming; V, J and clone size are from that table. This table holds some 220,000 clones, roughly four fifths found once. Sequenced input: peripheral blood. This receptor was taken from a woman aged 25 to 39 who had recovered from COVID-19. The gene calls are TRBV28 and TRBJ1-1, with 7 nucleotides matching TRBD1. In DNA, the CDR3 is TGTGCCAGCAGAACTCCGACAGGGAGCACTGAAGCTTTCTTT. This gives the protein CASRTPTGSTEAFF.